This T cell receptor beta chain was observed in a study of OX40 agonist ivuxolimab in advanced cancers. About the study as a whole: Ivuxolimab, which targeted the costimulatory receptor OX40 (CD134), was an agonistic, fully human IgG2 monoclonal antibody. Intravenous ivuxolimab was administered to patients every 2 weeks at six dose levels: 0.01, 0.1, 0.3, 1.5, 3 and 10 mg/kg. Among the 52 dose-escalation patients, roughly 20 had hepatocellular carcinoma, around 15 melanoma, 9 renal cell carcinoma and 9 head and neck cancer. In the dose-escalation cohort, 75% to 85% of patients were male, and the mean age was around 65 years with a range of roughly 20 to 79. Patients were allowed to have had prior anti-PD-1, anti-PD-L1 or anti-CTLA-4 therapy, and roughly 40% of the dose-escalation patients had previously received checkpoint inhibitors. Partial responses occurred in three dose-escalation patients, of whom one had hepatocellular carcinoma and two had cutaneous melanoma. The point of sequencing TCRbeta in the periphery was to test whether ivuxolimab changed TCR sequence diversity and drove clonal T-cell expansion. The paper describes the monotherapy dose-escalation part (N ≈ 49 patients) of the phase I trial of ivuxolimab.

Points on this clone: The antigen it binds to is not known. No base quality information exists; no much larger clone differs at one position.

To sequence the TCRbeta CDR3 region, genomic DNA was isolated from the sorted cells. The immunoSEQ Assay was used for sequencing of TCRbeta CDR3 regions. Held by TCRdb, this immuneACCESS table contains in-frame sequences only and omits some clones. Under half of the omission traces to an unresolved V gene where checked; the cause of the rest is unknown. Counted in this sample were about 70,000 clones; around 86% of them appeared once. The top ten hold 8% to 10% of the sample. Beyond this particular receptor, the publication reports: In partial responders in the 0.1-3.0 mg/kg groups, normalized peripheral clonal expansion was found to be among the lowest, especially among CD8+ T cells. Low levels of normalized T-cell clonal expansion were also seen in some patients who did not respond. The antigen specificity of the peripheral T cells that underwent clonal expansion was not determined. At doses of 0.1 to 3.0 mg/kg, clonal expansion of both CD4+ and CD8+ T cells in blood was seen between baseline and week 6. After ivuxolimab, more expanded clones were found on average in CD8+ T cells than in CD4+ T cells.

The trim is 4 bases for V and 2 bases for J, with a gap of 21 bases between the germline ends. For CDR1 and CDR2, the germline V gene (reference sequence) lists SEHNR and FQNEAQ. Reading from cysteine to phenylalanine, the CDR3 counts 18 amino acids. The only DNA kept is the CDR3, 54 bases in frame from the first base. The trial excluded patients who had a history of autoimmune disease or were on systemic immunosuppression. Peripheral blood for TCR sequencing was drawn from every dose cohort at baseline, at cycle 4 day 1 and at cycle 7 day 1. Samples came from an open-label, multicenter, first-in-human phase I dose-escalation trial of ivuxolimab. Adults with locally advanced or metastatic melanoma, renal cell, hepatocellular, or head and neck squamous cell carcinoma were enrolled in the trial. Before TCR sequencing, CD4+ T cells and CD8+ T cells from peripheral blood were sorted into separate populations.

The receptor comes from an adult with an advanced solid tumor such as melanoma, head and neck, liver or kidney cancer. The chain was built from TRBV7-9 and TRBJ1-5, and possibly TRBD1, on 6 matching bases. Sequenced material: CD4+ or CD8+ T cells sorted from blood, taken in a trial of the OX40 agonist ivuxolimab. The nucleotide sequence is TGTGCCAGCAGCTCCAGTCCATACAGGGAGGTTGGCAATCAGCCCCAGCATTTT. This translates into CASSSSPYREVGNQPQHF.